This T cell receptor (beta chain) comes out of a study of T cell changes during pregnancy in multiple sclerosis. The germline gives CDR1 SGHVS, CDR2 FQNEAQ. This CDR3 region has 16 residues. V was trimmed by 1 base and J by 3 bases, leaving 15 bases between them. Here immunoSEQ multiplex PCR was the method, and the copy in TCRdb shows in-frame clones only, minus some. This sample carries approximately 44,000 clones, around 90% of them seen once, and the ten largest clones take roughly 0.52%. The receptor was isolated from a female donor with multiple sclerosis, enrolled in a pregnancy study. The V and J genes are TRBV7-8 and TRBJ1-1; no definite D call. The sample consisted of CD4+ T cells from peripheral blood mononuclear cells, taken in the third trimester of pregnancy. CDR3 amino acids: CASSLVLRLLYTEAFF. In nucleotides, the CDR3 is TGTGCCAGCAGCTTAGTATTGAGACTCCTGTACACTGAAGCTTTCTTT.